This TCR beta chain was observed in a study of cytomegalovirus exposure and HLA in healthy donors. Study outcomes and limitations: Confirmation was obtained in vitro that a few CMV-associated chains are specific for CMV antigens.

Vbeta (60) and Jbeta (13) primers were used in the PCR. Authors' analysis steps: Later, tens of millions of unique TCR beta chains were counted in an analysis, and some 10 million of them were shared. Clones were read by immunoSEQ multiplex PCR, and TCRdb kept only the in-frame ones, dropping some. The V and J calls and clone size were taken over from that table, and D and trimming were inferred from the DNA. The sample shows about 89,000 clones, approximately 80% of them seen only once. J was trimmed by 7 bases and V by 5 bases; bases with no gene match: 5. This CDR3 region has 13 residues. CDR1 and CDR2 (germline): MNHGY, SVAAGI. In the case of this clone: Its matching antigen is unknown.

What was sequenced was PBMCs. This clonotype was obtained from a female donor in good health and CMV-seropositive. The chain joins TRBV6-9 to TRBJ1-2, with 9 nucleotides matching TRBD1. CDR3 sequence: CASSPGTGCGYTF. The CDR3 DNA follows: TGTGCCAGCAGTCCGGGGACAGGGTGTGGCTACACCTTC.